This TCR beta chain was found in a study of T-cell memory formation after mild COVID-19. This clonotype was found many times. TCRdb recomputed calls from the 5' RACE reads with MiXCR, one row per CDR3 protein. The table has 500,000 to 600,000 distinct CDR3 sequences, about a sixth seen once; the top ten hold 12%. Looked up from germline, CDR1 is SQVTM and CDR2 is ANQGSEA. V was cut by 7 bases and J by 1 base, with 20 bases left in between. The CDR3 loop spans 16 amino acids. The sequence was obtained from an adult woman who had mild COVID-19 (a few samples of this study predate the infection). Cell type and time point are not known. This chain connects TRBV29-1 to TRBJ2-1, with D tentatively TRBD1 or TRBD2 (5 bases each). The sequencing input was PBMCs or a T cell subset sorted from them (not recorded which). Here the CDR3 DNA reads TGCAGCGGCCGGGACCTTGGGAGCGGATCCTACAATGAGCAGTTCTTC. Its protein product is CSGRDLGSGSYNEQFF.